A single T cell receptor (beta chain) is shown here with its context. These data come from a study of T cells in Graves' hyperthyroidism and ophthalmopathy. Exclusion criteria comprised uncontrolled infection, other autoimmune disease, pregnancy or lactation. Orbital computed tomography, thyroid ultrasound, serum thyroxine and TRAb, and clinical symptoms together informed the diagnoses. The CDR3 regions of TCR beta were amplified from RNA transcripts. Researchers ran a first-round RT-PCR on the TCR CDR3 using the HTBI primer set. TCRdb passed the multiplex PCR reads through MiXCR, listing each CDR3 protein once. The sample yields around 450,000 distinct CDR3 sequences, approximately 14% seen once. The germline gives CDR1 MDHEN, CDR2 SYDVKM. The CDR3 is made up of 15 amino acids. The V and J ends lost 1 base and 1 base, in that order; junction bases with no gene match: 3.

The TCR sequence derives from a woman aged 18 to 35 with Graves' hyperthyroidism. Sequenced material: blood. The chain combines TRBV28 with TRBJ2-5; 7 bases agree with TRBD1. Here the CDR3 reads CASSLFRDSQETQYF. The CDR3 bases are TGTGCCAGCAGTTTATTCCGGGACAGCCAAGAGACCCAGTACTTC.